This TCR beta chain was obtained from a study of identifying expanded T cells in peripheral blood. Germline loops: CDR1 SNHLY, CDR2 FYNNEI. Trimming cost V 4 bases and J 6 bases, with 13 bases left between them. This CDR3 contains 15 residues. This clone was found a few times. Its antigen is undetermined. During the collection period, no donor immune events like infections were recorded. Overall study results and limits: Across healthy donors, higher total template counts meant significantly greater roughly 2-week count variance. Technical replicates showed about 1.1 changed clones; two weeks roughly 16; four weeks 19.

Clones were read by immunoSEQ multiplex PCR, and TCRdb kept only the in-frame ones, dropping some. The sample has tens of thousands of clones; 88% are singletons. The sequenced sample was blood. The TCR sequence derives from a person between 18 and 75 years old in good health. The gene calls are TRBV2 and TRBJ1-6; maybe TRBD1 (6 bases). The CDR3, as DNA: TGTGCCAGCAGTGTTTCGACAGGCCTTAATTCACCCCTCCACTTT. Its translation: CASSVSTGLNSPLHF.